These 30 T cell receptor beta chains originate from one sample sequenced in a study of CD8 T cells in Susac syndrome. RNA amounts of roughly 0.5 to 1 ug underwent reverse transcription with random hexamers. TCRdb re-derived calls from the immunoSEQ multiplex PCR reads in MiXCR, one entry per CDR3 protein. The sample records about 250,000 distinct CDR3 sequences, approximately 92% being singletons. The sample taken for sequencing was CD4+ T cells from PBMCs. The origin of the receptors is a human donor with multiple sclerosis.

The rearrangement links TRBV19 to TRBJ2-4; D is unclear. V lost 7 bases to trimming and J lost 7 bases, with 20 bases between them. Per germline, CDR1 LNHDA and CDR2 SQIVND (reference sequence). The CDR3 spans 15 residues. CDR3 nucleotides: TGTGCCAGTACCCCGGGTCCTATCAATGCTAACATTCAGTACTTC. This translates into CASTPGPINANIQYF.

The chain carries TRBV5-1 and TRBJ1-1; the D is unclear. V was shortened by 2 bases and J by 1 base, with 3 bases between the two germline ends. Looked up from germline, CDR1 is SGHRS and CDR2 is YFSETQ. CDR3 length: 12 residues. The CDR3 loop is CASSFTNTEAFF. DNA for the CDR3: TGCGCCAGCAGCTTCACGAACACTGAAGCTTTCTTT.

This clonotype was detected only once. The chain combines TRBV5-6 with TRBJ2-3, with TRBD1 matching 10 bases. Per the germline V gene, CDR1 is SGHDT and CDR2 is YYEEEE. V trimming: 2 bases; J trimming: 3 bases; junction bases outside the gene matches: 6. The CDR3 extends over 16 amino acids. The CDR3 protein is CASSLTGTGATDTQYF. DNA of the CDR3: TGTGCCAGCAGCTTAACCGGGACAGGGGCGACAGATACGCAGTATTTT.

The V call is TRBV20-1, the J call TRBJ2-3; unclear D gene. The length of the CDR3 is 11 residues. Trimming left V 6 bases short and J 4 bases short, with 8 bases between. CDR1 is DFQATT and CDR2 is SNEGSKA in the germline V gene (reference sequence). The CDR3 protein is CSAVEADTQYF. The CDR3 nucleotides read TGCAGTGCCGTAGAGGCAGATACGCAGTATTTT.

The chain couples TRBV27 to TRBJ1-2, with 9 nucleotides matching TRBD1. The J segment lost 8 bases and the V segment lost 6 bases, leaving 13 bases of the junction unmatched. This CDR3 is built from 15 residues. CDR1 and CDR2 (germline): MNHEY, SMNVEV (reference sequence). CDR3 DNA: TGTGCCAGCAGGGGGACAGGGTATTTTCGGGAGGGCTACACCTTC. Its protein is CASRGTGYFREGYTF.

The V gene is TRBV6-5, the J gene TRBJ2-1, with 7 bases fitting TRBD2. This CDR3 is built from 15 residues. Looked up from germline, CDR1 is MNHEY and CDR2 is SVGAGI. V was clipped by 7 bases and J by 3 bases; unmatched bases: 9. The CDR3 reads CASTPSGGNYNEQFF. CDR3 nucleotide sequence: TGTGCCAGCACCCCATCCGGGGGGAACTACAATGAGCAGTTCTTC.

The V and J genes are TRBV27 and TRBJ2-1, with TRBD2 identical over 10 bases. CDR3 length: 16 amino acids. CDR1 and CDR2 (germline): MNHEY, SMNVEV (reference sequence). V trimming: 6 bases; J trimming: 7 bases; junction bases outside the gene matches: 12. CDR3 DNA sequence: TGTGCCAGCAGGACGGGGACTAGCGAGGGGTGGAATGAGCAGTTCTTC. Its translation: CASRTGTSEGWNEQFF.

CDR3 sequence: CSALVAGGSYNEQFF. The CDR3 DNA sequence: TGCAGTGCTTTAGTGGCGGGAGGCTCCTACAATGAGCAGTTCTTC. The V gene is TRBV20-1, the J gene TRBJ2-1; 8 bases align to TRBD2. V shed 5 bases, J shed 0 bases, and the junction held 6 bases outside the gene matches. Germline V gene sequence: CDR1 DFQATT, CDR2 SNEGSKA (reference sequence). This CDR3 comprises 15 residues.

This rearrangement joins TRBV24-1 to TRBJ1-4; 7 nucleotides match TRBD1. CDR1 is KGHDR, CDR2 SFDVKD, per germline. The V segment lost 3 bases and the J segment 2 bases; nucleotides outside the gene matches: 8. The CDR3 totals 17 residues. In DNA, the CDR3 is TGTGCCACCAGTGATACCGGCGCGACAGGGACTAATGAAAAACTGTTTTTT. This encodes CATSDTGATGTNEKLFF.

The chain has TRBV7-3 and TRBJ2-7, with D maybe TRBD1 (5 bases). CDR3 size: 14 residues. Between the trimmed V and J ends, which lost 1 base and 4 bases, there was a span of 11 bases. The germline CDR1 and CDR2 sequences are SGHTA and FQGTGA. In DNA, the CDR3 is TGTGCCAGCAGCTTAAACGCAGGGTATTACGAGCAGTACTTC. Translated: CASSLNAGYYEQYF. The entire variable domain, with the rest obtained from reference TRBV7-3 and TRBJ2-7, is as follows: GAGVSQTPSNKVTEKGKYVELRCDPISGHTALYWYRQSLGQGPEFLIYFQGTGAADDSGLPNDRFFAVRPEGSVSTLKIQRTERGDSAVYLCASSLNAGYYEQYFGPGTRLTVT.

As to this clonotype: A junction end diverges from the germline sequence, so it may reflect a read error. The J gene is TRBJ2-7, the V gene TRBV4-2, with 9 nucleotides matching TRBD1. Germline CDR1 reads LGHNA; CDR2 reads YNFKEQ. The CDR3 is 17 residues long. For the CDR3, the DNA is TGTGCCAGCAGGCAAGCCTGGGAGGGACAGGGATTAAGCGAGCAGTACTTC. Protein sequence: CASRQAWEGQGLSEQYF.

The CDR3 loop is CASSPLWTVDHNEQFF. In DNA, the CDR3 is TGTGCCAGCAGCCCCCTTTGGACCGTCGACCACAATGAGCAGTTCTTC. The chain couples TRBV7-2 to TRBJ2-1; no clear D. The length of the CDR3 is 16 residues. The germline V gene encodes CDR1 SGHTA and CDR2 FQGNSA. The V end was cut by 5 bases, the J end by 5 bases, with 19 bases between.

The CDR3 here is CASTGGDAWSYNEQFF. The DNA for the CDR3 is TGTGCCAGCACCGGGGGGGACGCCTGGTCCTACAATGAGCAGTTCTTC. The V call is TRBV6-1, the J call TRBJ2-1; 8 positions agree with TRBD2. Germline CDR1 MNHNS, CDR2 SASEGT. Trimming removed 7 bases from V and 1 base from J; junction bases left unmatched: 9. The CDR3 sequence is 16 residues long.

The genes are TRBV4-1 and TRBJ1-5; D is uncertain. The ends were cut back, 1 base at V and 1 base at J, with 8 bases in the middle. In germline, CDR1 is MGHRA, CDR2 YSYEKL. CDR3 length: 15 residues. As DNA, the CDR3 is TGCGCCAGCAGCCAAGTATCCGAAAGCAATCAGCCCCAGCATTTT. Its translation: CASSQVSESNQPQHF.

The chain couples TRBV7-2 to TRBJ2-2; tentative D call: TRBD2 (5 bases). CDR1 is SGHTA, CDR2 FQGNSA, per germline. This CDR3 has 15 residues. Trimming stripped 0 bases from V and 4 bases from J, with 9 bases between. CDR3 sequence: CASSLASSGTGELFF. As DNA, the CDR3 is TGTGCCAGCAGCTTAGCGTCCAGCGGCACCGGGGAGCTGTTTTTT.

V usage is TRBV6-1 and J usage is TRBJ1-6; 11 bases are a match to TRBD1. This CDR3 is built from 18 residues. Germline V gene data show CDR1 as MNHNS and CDR2 as SASEGT. After removal of 3 bases from V and 5 bases from J, the junction contained 9 bases not matched to a gene. The CDR3 nucleotides are TGTGCCAGCAGTGAGCGGACAGGGGGCGTCTTAGATAATTCACCCCTCCACTTT. Its translation: CASSERTGGVLDNSPLHF.

CDR3 sequence reads: CASSLAGGQGSYNEQFF. The CDR3 bases are TGCGCCAGCAGCTTGGCCGGAGGGCAGGGCTCCTACAATGAGCAGTTCTTC. V is TRBV5-1 and J is TRBJ2-1; the D gene is possibly TRBD2 (6 bases). CDR3 length: 17 residues. In germline, CDR1 is SGHRS, CDR2 YFSETQ. Trimming removed 0 bases at V and 0 bases at J, with 13 bases between.

The rearrangement links TRBV12-3 or TRBV12-4 to TRBJ2-3; D may be TRBD1 (5 bases). This CDR3 comprises 14 residues. Trimming cost V 4 bases and J 1 base, with 9 bases left between them. The CDR3 region has the DNA TGTGCCAGCAGTTACCAGACAGGCACAGATACGCAGTATTTT. This encodes CASSYQTGTDTQYF.

The gene calls are TRBV18 and TRBJ2-6; TRBD2 matches 13 bases. CDR1 and CDR2 from the germline V gene are KGHSH and LQKENI. The CDR3 consists of 18 residues. The V and J ends lost 6 bases and 0 bases, in that order; junction bases with no gene match: 5. CDR3 DNA sequence: TGTGCCAGCTCGATCCGACTAGCGGGGGGCTCTGGGGCCAACGTCCTGACTTTC. This gives the protein CASSIRLAGGSGANVLTF.

V and J are TRBV19 and TRBJ1-5; D is ambiguous. V dropped 3 bases and J dropped 4 bases, with 7 bases sitting between them. This CDR3 contains 13 residues. Germline CDR1 reads LNHDA; CDR2 reads SQIVND (reference sequence). This CDR3 reads CASSMVRNQPQHF. CDR3 coding DNA: TGTGCCAGTAGTATGGTGCGGAATCAGCCCCAGCATTTT.

V and J are TRBV27 and TRBJ1-1, with D possibly matching TRBD1 (5 bases). The germline CDR1 and CDR2 sequences are MNHEY and SMNVEV (reference sequence). The V end was cut by 7 bases, the J end by 1 base, with 16 bases between. The CDR3 length is 15 residues. The DNA of the CDR3 is TGTGCCAGCACCATTGGGGGGGGAAGGAACACTGAAGCTTTCTTT. The encoded protein is CASTIGGGRNTEAFF.

The J gene is TRBJ2-5, the V gene TRBV14; D gene uncertain. The V end lost 0 bases, the J end lost 1 base, and 6 bases lay between the germline ends. CDR3 length equals 14 residues. Germline V gene lookup returns CDR1 SGHDN and CDR2 FVKESK. The CDR3 sequence: CASSQDWGQETQYF. The CDR3 DNA sequence: TGTGCCAGCAGCCAAGACTGGGGCCAAGAGACCCAGTACTTC.

The chain recombines TRBV23-1 with TRBJ2-7; 8 nucleotides match TRBD1. TRBV23-1 is an open reading frame, and its role is uncertain. This CDR3 has 14 residues. The V and J ends lost 8 bases and 1 base, in that order; junction bases with no gene match: 7. The CDR3 sequence is CASPPGQASYEQYF. The CDR3 DNA sequence: TGCGCCAGCCCCCCGGGACAGGCGTCCTACGAGCAGTACTTC.

This chain links TRBV6-6 with TRBJ2-2, with TRBD1 matching over 11 bases. Trimming removed 3 bases from V and 6 bases from J; junction bases left unmatched: 6. This CDR3 is built from 16 residues. Germline V gene sequence: CDR1 MNHNY, CDR2 SVGAGI (reference sequence). CDR3 residues: CASSYGTGGIAGELFF. The CDR3 bases are TGTGCCAGCAGTTATGGGACAGGGGGAATCGCCGGGGAGCTGTTTTTT.

The chain carries TRBV12-3 or TRBV12-4 and TRBJ2-3; no definite D call. V gave up 5 bases and J gave up 4 bases, with 22 bases separating them. The CDR3 loop spans 17 amino acids. DNA for the CDR3: TGTGCCAGCAGTGCCTACCAATGGGGTGCAGAAGCAGATACGCAGTATTTT. This encodes CASSAYQWGAEADTQYF.

The chain uses TRBV14 and TRBJ1-4, with D perhaps matching TRBD1 (5 bases). V was cut by 4 bases and J by 8 bases, with 17 bases left in between. CDR1 and CDR2 (germline): SGHDN, FVKESK. CDR3 length: 15 residues. Written as DNA, the CDR3 is TGTGCCAGCAGCCTCTCGGCAGGGCCCGGAGAAAAACTGTTTTTT. Protein: CASSLSAGPGEKLFF.

This clonotype appeared once. This chain joins TRBV3-1 and TRBJ1-5; perhaps TRBD1 as D (5 bases). CDR3 size: 14 residues. The germline CDR1 and CDR2 sequences are LGHDT and YNNKEL (reference sequence). V lost 3 bases, J lost 3 bases, and 9 bases lay in between. This CDR3 reads CASSHTTDNQPQHF. DNA of the CDR3: TGTGCCAGCAGCCATACGACAGACAATCAGCCCCAGCATTTT.

Remarks on this clonotype: One end of the junction varies from germline; a read error may be responsible. The CDR3 DNA reads as TGCAGTGCTGGAGATCTGGGACTACAAGAGACCCAGTACTTC. This translates into CSAGDLGLQETQYF. The genes are TRBV20-1 and TRBJ2-5; 7 bases are a match to TRBD2. The length of the CDR3 is 14 residues. Germline values: CDR1 DFQATT, CDR2 SNEGSKA (reference sequence).

V is TRBV3-1 and J is TRBJ2-7; the D gene is possibly TRBD1 (5 bases). CDR1 is LGHDT and CDR2 is YNNKEL in the germline V gene (reference sequence). V lost 1 base to trimming and J lost 5 bases, with 15 bases between them. The CDR3 length is 15 residues. As DNA, the CDR3 is TGTGCCAGCAGCCAAGTTGGGGCAGTGAACGACGAGCAGTACTTC. Translation gives CASSQVGAVNDEQYF.

V and J are TRBV20-1 and TRBJ1-1; D unresolved. The CDR3 consists of 16 residues. Germline V CDR1 and CDR2: DFQATT, SNEGSKA (reference sequence). V shed 0 bases and J shed 5 bases, with 19 bases lying between them. CDR3 in amino acids: CSARDYGTSLGTEAFF. CDR3 coding DNA: TGCAGTGCTAGAGATTACGGCACCTCCTTGGGGACTGAAGCTTTCTTT.